Given below is one T cell receptor (beta chain) in context. Its antigen remains unidentified. The entry originates in a study of memory CD4+ T cells and cytomegalovirus serostatus. Study-level information: Healthy Belgian adult donors included roughly nine CMV-positive and more than 20 CMV-negative people.

Study-level points and caveats: The CMV-associated TCR signature appears largely within the CD4+ memory repertoire.

The repertoire was sequenced with immunoSEQ multiplex PCR; TCRdb's copy has only in-frame clones and lacks some. This sample has around 40,000 clones, with about 76% found just once. The CDR3 extends over 16 amino acids. Germline V CDR1 and CDR2: KGHSH, LQKENI. V lost 2 bases, J lost 0 bases, and 7 bases stayed unmatched. The sort gate was single viable CD3+CD4+CD8-CD45RO+ cells for memory CD4+ T cells. This sequence joins TRBV18 and TRBJ2-7, with 7 nucleotides matching TRBD1. The sequence derives from an adult in good health and CMV-seronegative. Sequenced material: memory CD4+ T cells from blood. CDR3 nucleotide sequence: TGTGCCAGCTCACCATTCGTAGGGGACAGCTCCTACGAGCAGTACTTC. Translating it yields CASSPFVGDSSYEQYF. The variable domain in full, with the rest retrieved from reference TRBV18 and TRBJ2-7, is NAGVMQNPRHLVRRRGQEARLRCSPMKGHSHVYWYRQLPEEGLKFMVYLQKENIIDESGMPKERFSAEFPKEGPSILRIQQVVRGDSAAYFCASSPFVGDSSYEQYFGPGTRLTVT.